This TCR beta chain was recorded in a study of T cell responses to AZD1222 COVID-19 vaccine. This CDR3 region has 14 residues. Germline V CDR1 and CDR2: LNHDA, SQIVND (reference sequence). The V segment lost 5 bases and the J segment 2 bases; nucleotides outside the gene matches: 3. The assay was immunoSEQ multiplex PCR, and TCRdb's table has in-frame clones only and misses some. The sample comprises around 140,000 clones, 90% of which are singletons, and 1.5% to 2% rests with the top ten. The chain employs TRBV19 and TRBJ1-5, with 7 positions matching TRBD1. Sequencing was performed on peripheral blood, taken on day 0 of AZD1222 vaccination. The TCR comes from an adult in good health. CDR3 sequence (DNA): TGTGCCAGTAGTTCAGACAGGGGCAATCAGCCCCAGCATTTT. Encoded protein: CASSSDRGNQPQHF.